These 22 T cell receptor beta chains came from one sample sequenced in a study of spatial heterogeneity in lung cancer. TCRdb fed the 5' RACE reads into MiXCR, producing one record per CDR3 protein. Of 7,500 to 10,000 distinct CDR3 sequences in the sample, about 25% are singletons; the top ten hold roughly 4.2%. Stated time point: blood at routine non-recurrence follow-up after resection. The source material was PBMCs, sampled at follow-up. All receptors come from a female donor with early-stage non-small cell lung cancer.

This clonotype was recorded a few times. The chain uses TRBV7-3 and TRBJ1-1, with 7 bases matching TRBD1. Germline CDR1 reads SGHTA; CDR2 reads FQGTGA. The CDR3 has 14 amino acids. Germline trimming cut 5 bases from V and 4 bases from J; bases unmatched to any gene: 7. Here the CDR3 reads CASSLQGDATEAFF. In DNA, the CDR3 is TGTGCCAGCAGCCTTCAGGGGGATGCCACTGAAGCTTTCTTT.

The V and J genes are TRBV10-3 and TRBJ2-2; 10 bases match TRBD2. The ends lost 2 bases at V and 5 bases at J; junction bases unmatched: 2. The CDR3 is made up of 15 amino acids. CDR1 and CDR2 (germline): ENHRY, SYGVKD. This chain's CDR3 is CAISEQREGTGELFF. CDR3 sequence (DNA): TGTGCCATCAGTGAGCAGCGGGAGGGGACCGGGGAGCTGTTTTTT.

The rearrangement links TRBV7-3 to TRBJ1-1, with D possibly being TRBD1 (6 bases). CDR3 length: 15 amino acids. Deletions cut 4 bases from V and 4 bases from J, with 16 bases between. Germline CDR1 reads SGHTA; CDR2 reads FQGTGA. CDR3 protein: CASSSRGGAGTEAFF. The CDR3 DNA is TGTGCCAGCAGCTCTCGAGGGGGGGCAGGCACTGAAGCTTTCTTT.

This clonotype has a handful of counts. The chain couples TRBV20-1 to TRBJ2-5, with D perhaps assigned TRBD1 or TRBD2 (5 bases each). The CDR3 runs 12 residues. CDR1 is DFQATT and CDR2 is SNEGSKA in the germline V gene (reference sequence). The ends were cut back, 3 bases at V and 5 bases at J, with 10 bases in the middle. CDR3: CSARGVAETQYF. CDR3 DNA: TGCAGTGCTAGGGGGGTAGCCGAGACCCAGTACTTC.

Judged by abundance, this clonotype is medium-sized. The chain links TRBV11-2 to TRBJ2-1; 14 bases fit TRBD2. In germline, CDR1 is SGHAT, CDR2 FQNNGV. The CDR3 spans 18 residues. After removal of 5 bases from V and 0 bases from J, the junction contained 6 bases not matched to a gene. The CDR3 region has the DNA TGTGCCAGCAGCCCCGGGACTAGCGGGAGAGTCTCCTACAATGAGCAGTTCTTC. Amino acids: CASSPGTSGRVSYNEQFF. Combining the CDR3 with reference TRBV11-2 and TRBJ2-1 gives the whole variable domain EAGVAQSPRYKIIEKRQSVAFWCNPISGHATLYWYQQILGQGPKLLIQFQNNGVVDDSQLPKDRFSAERLKGVDSTLKIQPAKLEDSAVYLCASSPGTSGRVSYNEQFFGPGTRLTVL.

For this clonotype: With a much larger clone just one base away, this may be a read error. This chain joins TRBV28 and TRBJ1-5, with D possibly being TRBD1 (5 bases). Trimming left V 5 bases short and J 0 bases short, with 14 bases between. This CDR3 comprises 16 residues. Germline assignment: CDR1 MDHEN and CDR2 SYDVKM. The CDR3 spells CASSQIRQNSNQPQHF. Written as DNA, the CDR3 is TGTGCCAGCAGTCAAATACGACAGAATAGCAATCAGCCCCAGCATTTT.

The table lists this clonotype with a few counts. The chain combines TRBV7-9 with TRBJ1-2, with 7 positions matching TRBD1. J lost 7 bases, V lost 6 bases, and 5 bases had no gene match. Germline-derived CDR1 and CDR2 are SEHNR and FQNEAQ (reference sequence). This CDR3 is built from 12 residues. CDR3 sequence: CASSKTGSGYTF. The CDR3 coding sequence is TGTGCCAGCAGTAAGACAGGGTCTGGCTACACCTTC.

This sequence joins TRBV10-2 and TRBJ2-5, with 14 bases that match TRBD2. From germline, CDR1 is WSHSY and CDR2 SAAADI. The CDR3 is made up of 16 amino acids. V was pared by 8 bases and J by 5 bases, with 10 bases of the junction left unmatched. The CDR3 protein is CASLGLAGVRRETQYF. CDR3 coding DNA: TGCGCCAGCCTGGGACTAGCGGGGGTCCGTCGGGAGACCCAGTACTTC.

The chain recombines TRBV20-1 with TRBJ2-1, with 16 bases fitting TRBD2. V shed 6 bases and J 5 bases; nucleotides not matched to a gene: 7. Germline V gives CDR1 DFQATT, CDR2 SNEGSKA (reference sequence). CDR3 size: 16 residues. DNA of the CDR3: TGCAGTGCGCCGGGACTAGCGGGAGGGCTAAACAATGAGCAGTTCTTC. This gives the protein CSAPGLAGGLNNEQFF.

This clonotype was counted only a few times. The rearrangement uses TRBV20-1 and TRBJ2-7; no reliable D call. Germline CDR1 DFQATT, CDR2 SNEGSKA (reference sequence). CDR3 length: 11 residues. The V and J ends lost 4 bases and 5 bases respectively, with 9 bases between them. CDR3 DNA: TGCAGTGCTACTGGGGTCAACGAGCAGTACTTC. It is translated as CSATGVNEQYF.

The chain employs TRBV29-1 and TRBJ2-1, with 8 bases identical to TRBD2. CDR1 SQVTM and CDR2 ANQGSEA come from the germline V gene. V lost 4 bases, J lost 9 bases, and 8 bases stayed unmatched. This CDR3 is 13 amino acids long. In DNA, the CDR3 is TGCAGCGTTGGGGCGGGAGGATGGGTTGAGCAGTTCTTC. Translating it yields CSVGAGGWVEQFF.

This clonotype was detected once. The chain couples TRBV2 to TRBJ2-3; no clear D gene. Germline V gene lookup returns CDR1 SNHLY and CDR2 FYNNEI. This CDR3 has 12 amino acids. V lost 8 bases and J 3 bases, leaving 9 bases between the germline ends. In DNA, the CDR3 is TGTGCCAGCTCCTGGCTTACAGATACGCAGTATTTT. It encodes CASSWLTDTQYF.

This clonotype has just a few counts. This chain links TRBV5-1 with TRBJ2-1, with 7 nucleotides matching TRBD1. The CDR3 consists of 14 residues. With 4 bases clipped from V and 5 bases from J, the junction kept 6 bases outside the gene matches. From germline, CDR1 is SGHRS and CDR2 YFSETQ. CDR3 in amino acids: CASSPGTADNEQFF. The CDR3, as DNA: TGCGCCAGCAGCCCGGGGACAGCCGACAATGAGCAGTTCTTC.

V and J are TRBV5-5 and TRBJ2-7; D is ambiguous. Trimming stripped 3 bases from V and 0 bases from J, with 7 bases between. The CDR3 length is 13 residues. CDR1 and CDR2 from the germline V gene are SGHKS and YYEKEE (reference sequence). The CDR3 spells CASSSTPSYEQYF. The CDR3 region has the DNA TGTGCCAGCAGCTCCACGCCCTCCTACGAGCAGTACTTC.

The rearrangement joins TRBV4-1 to TRBJ2-3; TRBD2 aligns across 7 bases. V shed 1 base, J shed 6 bases, and the junction held 10 bases outside the gene matches. The CDR3 spans 16 residues. Per the germline V gene, CDR1 is MGHRA and CDR2 is YSYEKL. CDR3 sequence reads: CASSQVGAGPGDTQYF. In nucleotides, the CDR3 is TGCGCCAGCAGCCAAGTCGGAGCGGGGCCAGGGGATACGCAGTATTTT.

V is TRBV15 and J is TRBJ2-3, with D unresolved. CDR1 and CDR2 from the germline V gene are LNHNV and YYDKDF (reference sequence). Trimming cost V 3 bases and J 4 bases, with 8 bases left between them. The CDR3 length is 13 residues. The chain's CDR3 is CATSSRLADTQYF. The CDR3 DNA reads TGTGCCACCAGCAGTAGATTGGCAGATACGCAGTATTTT.

This clonotype counts as medium-sized. The CDR3 DNA reads as TGCGCCAGCAGCCAAGGGGGGGTGAGCTCCTACAATGAGCAGTTCTTC. Residues: CASSQGGVSSYNEQFF. The chain employs TRBV4-3 and TRBJ2-1; perhaps TRBD2 as D (6 bases). CDR1 is LGHNA and CDR2 is YSLEER in the germline V gene. This CDR3 region has 16 residues. V was clipped by 1 base and J by 0 bases, with 10 bases between them.

The sample holds a few counts of this clonotype. V and J are TRBV5-5 and TRBJ2-5; a weak D match, TRBD2 (6 bases). The V end was cut by 2 bases, the J end by 5 bases, with 10 bases between. Germline assignment: CDR1 SGHKS and CDR2 YYEKEE (reference sequence). The CDR3 has 13 residues. CDR3: CASSFGLTETQYF. Written as DNA, the CDR3 is TGTGCCAGCAGCTTCGGACTAACGGAGACCCAGTACTTC.

The V gene is TRBV20-1, the J gene TRBJ2-7, with TRBD2 matching over 7 bases. Germline lookup yields CDR1 DFQATT and CDR2 SNEGSKA (reference sequence). The CDR3 totals 16 residues. J was trimmed by 5 bases and V by 6 bases; bases with no gene match: 19. CDR3 in amino acids: CSATSASGGSGNEQYF. CDR3 coding DNA: TGCAGTGCCACCTCGGCTAGCGGAGGGTCGGGAAACGAGCAGTACTTC.

There are a few counts of this clonotype. The chain recombines TRBV2 with TRBJ2-1, with TRBD1 identical over 8 bases. The trim removed 8 bases at V and 9 bases at J, leaving 15 bases unmatched. This CDR3 spans 15 amino acids. CDR1 SNHLY and CDR2 FYNNEI come from the germline V gene. CDR3 in amino acids: CASSKLGTGTAEQFF. The CDR3 DNA reads TGTGCCAGCTCCAAGCTAGGGACAGGCACGGCTGAGCAGTTCTTC. The full variable domain, its missing parts supplied by reference TRBV2 and TRBJ2-1, is EPEVTQTPSHQVTQMGQEVILRCVPISNHLYFYWYRQILGQKVEFLVSFYNNEISEKSEIFDDQFSVERPDGSNFTLKIRSTKLEDSAMYFCASSKLGTGTAEQFFGPGTRLTVL.

This sequence joins TRBV7-2 and TRBJ2-7; 7 bases map to TRBD1. The CDR3 totals 11 residues. The ends lost 5 bases at V and 6 bases at J; junction bases unmatched: 1. CDR1 is SGHTA and CDR2 is FQGNSA in the germline V gene. CDR3 in DNA: TGTGCCAGCAGCAGACAGGGCGAGCAGTACTTC. Translated: CASSRQGEQYF.

This sequence joins TRBV28 and TRBJ2-7, with D uncertain. Trimming left V 2 bases short and J 4 bases short, with 12 bases between. CDR3 length: 14 amino acids. Germline V gene lookup returns CDR1 MDHEN and CDR2 SYDVKM. CDR3 loop: CASSLSGPAYEQYF. The CDR3 coding sequence is TGTGCCAGCAGTTTAAGTGGGCCAGCATACGAGCAGTACTTC.